The next 29 T cell receptor beta chains were all read from a single sample in a study of cytomegalovirus exposure and HLA in healthy donors. Vbeta (60) and Jbeta (13) primers were used in the PCR. Using immunoSEQ multiplex PCR, the repertoire was profiled, and TCRdb retains in-frame clones only, with some absent. Of tens of thousands of clones in the sample, around three fifths were seen once. Sequencing used PBMCs. All receptors derive from a man aged 25 to 40 in good health and CMV-seronegative.

The genes are TRBV19 and TRBJ2-1; TRBD2 agrees at 9 bases. The CDR3 sequence is 15 residues long. Trimming took 9 bases from V and 2 from J; bases not matched to a gene: 8. Looked up from germline, CDR1 is LNHDA and CDR2 is SQIVND (reference sequence). The DNA of the CDR3 is TGTGCCAGCAGCGGGAGGTACCACCCCTACAATGAGCAGTTCTTC. Translation: CASSGRYHPYNEQFF.

The chain recombines TRBV5-1 with TRBJ2-2, with 8 positions matching TRBD1. V lost 2 bases, J lost 0 bases, and 6 bases stayed unmatched. Germline-derived CDR1 and CDR2 are SGHRS and YFSETQ. The CDR3 has 17 amino acids. CDR3 in amino acids: CASSLTGTGTNTGELFF. For the CDR3, the DNA is TGCGCCAGCAGCTTAACCGGGACAGGAACGAACACCGGGGAGCTGTTTTTT.

J is TRBJ2-5 and V is TRBV7-3; no definite D call. The J call may be wrong; the DNA end is better matched by TRBJ2-7. The germline CDR1 and CDR2 sequences are SGHTA and FQGTGA. This CDR3 is built from 13 residues. This CDR3 is CASSLTQVHEQYF. The DNA of the CDR3 is TGTGCCAGCAGCTTAACCCAGGTGCACGAGCAGTACTTC.

The CDR3 bases are TGTGCCAGCAGCCTGACTAGCGGGCTTACAGATACGCAGTATTTT. It encodes CASSLTSGLTDTQYF. The V and J genes are TRBV28 and TRBJ2-3, with 10 bases aligning to TRBD2. CDR1 and CDR2 from the germline V gene are MDHEN and SYDVKM. Unmatched junction bases numbered 6, after V lost 6 bases and J lost 3 bases. The CDR3 totals 15 residues.

The V and J genes are TRBV18 and TRBJ2-5; D unclear. The ends were cut back, 4 bases at V and 5 bases at J, with 11 bases in the middle. Germline CDR1 and CDR2: KGHSH and LQKENI. This CDR3 comprises 13 residues. CDR3 region: CASSRDSYETQYF. DNA of the CDR3: TGTGCCAGCTCACGCGATAGCTATGAGACCCAGTACTTC.

This chain connects TRBV6-5 to TRBJ2-5; D is ambiguous. Germline CDR1 reads MNHEY; CDR2 reads SVGAGI. CDR3 length: 11 amino acids. The ends were cut back, 1 base at V and 7 bases at J, with 4 bases in the middle. CDR3 nucleotide sequence: TGTGCCAGCAGTTACTTGAGGACCCAGTACTTC. Protein: CASSYLRTQYF.

This clone showed up just once. This chain joins TRBV19 and TRBJ1-4, with 7 bases fitting TRBD1. There are 15 residues in the CDR3. Trimming took 6 bases from V and 15 from J; bases not matched to a gene: 19. Per the germline V gene, CDR1 is LNHDA and CDR2 is SQIVND (reference sequence). As DNA, the CDR3 is TGTGCCAGTAGGGACAAACGACAGGGACCCTTAGGAATGTTTTTT. Its protein product is CASRDKRQGPLGMFF.

The rearrangement joins TRBV4-2 to TRBJ2-1; TRBD1 aligns across 8 bases. Germline CDR1 reads LGHNA; CDR2 reads YNFKEQ. CDR3 size: 15 residues. Trimming removed 4 bases from V and 2 bases from J; junction bases left unmatched: 4. CDR3 nucleotide sequence: TGTGCCAGCAGCCGCCGACAGGGGCCCTACAATGAGCAGTTCTTC. It translates to CASSRRQGPYNEQFF.

This clone was picked up a small number of times. The chain is built from TRBV4-1 and TRBJ2-3; 9 bases map to TRBD2. V gave up 0 bases and J gave up 6 bases; unmatched junction bases: 10. The germline CDR1 and CDR2 sequences are MGHRA and YSYEKL. This CDR3 has 17 amino acids. As DNA, the CDR3 is TGCGCCAGCAGCCAAGATAGGCGGGGGGGGCTTTTTGATACGCAGTATTTT. Translating gives CASSQDRRGGLFDTQYF.

The genes are TRBV19 and TRBJ1-1; the match to TRBD1 covers 7 bases. The CDR3 loop spans 15 amino acids. The V segment lost 1 base and the J segment 10 bases; nucleotides outside the gene matches: 12. Germline V gene sequence: CDR1 LNHDA, CDR2 SQIVND (reference sequence). The CDR3 DNA is TGTGCCAGTAGTATAGCCAGGACAGGAAGGATGGGAGCTTTCTTT. This gives the protein CASSIARTGRMGAFF.

The rearrangement joins TRBV6-1 to TRBJ2-7, with D possibly TRBD1 on 7 matching bases. Trimming removed 6 bases from V and 6 bases from J, with 21 bases in between. In germline, CDR1 is MNHNS, CDR2 SASEGT. CDR3 length equals 15 residues. The chain's CDR3 is CASSYRAQGGGEQYF. CDR3 DNA sequence: TGTGCCAGCAGCTATCGTGCGCAGGGGGGCGGCGAGCAGTACTTC.

This chain links TRBV7-3 with TRBJ1-1, with 7 positions matching TRBD1. The germline CDR1 and CDR2 sequences are SGHTA and FQGTGA. The CDR3 has 16 amino acids. With V trimmed by 5 bases and J by 1 base, 10 bases remained unmatched. CDR3 DNA: TGTGCCAGCAGCCCCCAAGGGGGCGCGGGGAACACTGAAGCTTTCTTT. Its protein is CASSPQGGAGNTEAFF.

The chain employs TRBV2 and TRBJ1-1; TRBD1 matches at 8 bases. The CDR3 loop spans 14 amino acids. Germline V lookup: CDR1 SNHLY, CDR2 FYNNEI. V was pared by 7 bases and J by 2 bases, with 6 bases of the junction left unmatched. The CDR3 spells CASIGTGLNTEAFF. DNA for the CDR3: TGTGCCAGCATCGGGACAGGCCTCAACACTGAAGCTTTCTTT.

CDR3 protein: CAWAGTDTQYF. The CDR3 DNA reads as TGTGCCTGGGCGGGCACAGATACGCAGTATTTT. This chain connects TRBV30 to TRBJ2-3; no reliable D call. Germline CDR1 is GTSNPN and CDR2 is SVGIG (reference sequence). The CDR3 totals 11 residues. Trimming stripped 5 bases from V and 1 base from J, with 4 bases between.

The rearrangement uses TRBV7-2 and TRBJ2-5, with D possibly being TRBD1 or TRBD2 (6 bases each). The assigned J gene may be wrong: the sequence end matches TRBJ2-7 better. This CDR3 comprises 17 residues. Germline V gene sequence: CDR1 SGHTA, CDR2 FQGNSA. The CDR3 protein is CASSLVPNLRGDYEQYF. The CDR3 coding sequence is TGTGCCAGCAGCTTAGTACCGAATCTGAGGGGGGACTACGAGCAGTACTTC.

This clone has a single count. This chain connects TRBV19 to TRBJ2-7, with TRBD2 matching 10 bases. The germline V gene has CDR1 LNHDA and CDR2 SQIVND (reference sequence). V trimming: 5 bases; J trimming: 0 bases; junction bases outside the gene matches: 4. The CDR3 is made up of 15 amino acids. CDR3 in DNA: TGTGCCAGTAGTTCCGGGACTAGCGTCTCCTACGAGCAGTACTTC. Amino acids: CASSSGTSVSYEQYF.

To note about this clone: Other DNA sequences in this specimen translate into the identical CDR3. V usage is TRBV6-6 and J usage is TRBJ2-1; TRBD1 matches at 7 bases. The CDR3 is 15 residues long. With V trimmed by 2 bases and J by 4 bases, 5 bases remained unmatched. In germline, CDR1 is MNHNY, CDR2 SVGAGI (reference sequence). CDR3 protein: CASSYQGQQYNEQFF. CDR3 DNA: TGTGCCAGCAGTTACCAGGGACAGCAATACAATGAGCAGTTCTTC.

The V and J genes are TRBV5-1 and TRBJ2-5; 7 bases match TRBD1. The CDR3 has 16 amino acids. Trimming removed 0 bases from V and 3 bases from J; junction bases left unmatched: 8. Germline V CDR1 and CDR2: SGHRS, YFSETQ. The CDR3 loop reads CASSLVGTDREETQYF. The CDR3 DNA is TGCGCCAGCAGCTTGGTGGGGACAGATCGCGAAGAGACCCAGTACTTC.

This clone is medium-sized by share. The chain combines TRBV25-1 with TRBJ2-3, with 9 bases aligning to TRBD2. Germline CDR1 is MGHDK and CDR2 is SYGVNS. The V gene end was trimmed by 11 bases and the J gene end by 3 bases; junction bases not matched to a gene: 12. CDR3 length: 15 residues. The CDR3 region has the DNA TGTGCCCGTGCAGGGGCGGGAGGGGGTACAGATACGCAGTATTTT. As protein: CARAGAGGGTDTQYF.

The chain uses TRBV27 and TRBJ1-2, with D perhaps matching TRBD1 (5 bases). The CDR3 is 16 amino acids. V was cut by 5 bases and J by 4 bases, with 20 bases left in between. Germline CDR1 is MNHEY and CDR2 is SMNVEV (reference sequence). In nucleotides, the CDR3 is TGTGCCAGCAGTCTCATAGCCCCCCCAGGGTTCTATGGCTACACCTTC. Translating gives CASSLIAPPGFYGYTF.

The chain links TRBV14 to TRBJ2-7, with 8 bases fitting TRBD1. The V gene's germline CDR1 is SGHDN and CDR2 FVKESK. V lost 5 bases to trimming and J lost 2 bases; unmatched junction nucleotides: 8. The CDR3 is 15 residues long. The CDR3, as DNA: TGTGCCAGCAGCAGCCGGGACAGGACAACCTACGAGCAGTACTTC. It is translated as CASSSRDRTTYEQYF.

The J gene is TRBJ2-3, the V gene TRBV4-3; TRBD2 matches 7 bases. V shed 0 bases and J 6 bases; nucleotides not matched to a gene: 24. The CDR3 runs to 21 residues. CDR1 and CDR2 (germline): LGHNA, YSLEER. Written as DNA, the CDR3 is TGCGCCAGCAGCCAAGATTTCGGGGCTGGGGGGGACTCCCCCCCGATGGATACGCAGTATTTT. Its protein is CASSQDFGAGGDSPPMDTQYF.

This clone has only a few counts. The chain recombines TRBV6-1 with TRBJ2-7; unclear D gene. Trimming left V 5 bases short and J 0 bases short, with 5 bases between. The germline V gene encodes CDR1 MNHNS and CDR2 SASEGT. There are 12 residues in the CDR3. The CDR3 spells CASSYNSYEQYF. The CDR3 coding sequence is TGTGCCAGCAGTTATAACTCCTACGAGCAGTACTTC.

This clone occurred a few times. V is TRBV14 and J is TRBJ1-2; no clear D gene. Germline CDR1 is SGHDN and CDR2 is FVKESK. The CDR3 is 15 residues long. V gave up 1 base and J gave up 2 bases, with 11 bases separating them. CDR3 DNA: TGTGCCAGCAGCCAAGTCGCAGGATCCAACTATGGCTACACCTTC. Residues: CASSQVAGSNYGYTF.

The chain joins TRBV2 to TRBJ1-2; weak D call: TRBD1 (5 bases). Trimming removed 7 bases at V and 7 bases at J, with 13 bases between. Germline assignment: CDR1 SNHLY and CDR2 FYNNEI. The CDR3 is 12 amino acids. The CDR3 protein is CASMQGLGGYTF. Here the CDR3 DNA reads TGTGCCAGCATGCAGGGTTTGGGTGGCTACACCTTC. Combining the CDR3 with reference TRBV2 and TRBJ1-2 gives the whole variable domain EPEVTQTPSHQVTQMGQEVILRCVPISNHLYFYWYRQILGQKVEFLVSFYNNEISEKSEIFDDQFSVERPDGSNFTLKIRSTKLEDSAMYFCASMQGLGGYTFGSGTRLTVV.

The rearrangement uses TRBV29-1 and TRBJ2-5; D ambiguous. This CDR3 comprises 13 residues. With 3 bases removed from V and 1 base from J, the gap between germline ends came to 9 bases. The germline gives CDR1 SQVTM, CDR2 ANQGSEA. CDR3 nucleotide sequence: TGCAGCGTTGATGAGCGTTTCCAAGAGACCCAGTACTTC. It is translated as CSVDERFQETQYF.

The genes are TRBV19 and TRBJ1-1; D uncertain. The CDR3 runs 13 residues. Deletions cut 3 bases from V and 0 bases from J, with 5 bases between. Looked up from germline, CDR1 is LNHDA and CDR2 is SQIVND (reference sequence). In DNA, the CDR3 is TGTGCCAGTAGTATTGAGATGAACACTGAAGCTTTCTTT. Its protein product is CASSIEMNTEAFF.

The table lists this clone with a few counts. The V call is TRBV9, the J call TRBJ2-2, with no clear D. Trimming took 1 base from V and 1 from J, leaving 5 bases between them. This CDR3 is built from 14 residues. Germline CDR1 SGDLS, CDR2 YYNGEE. The DNA of the CDR3 is TGTGCCAGCAGCGTATTTCAGAACACCGGGGAGCTGTTTTTT. Translated: CASSVFQNTGELFF. Combining the CDR3 with reference TRBV9 and TRBJ2-2 gives the whole variable domain DSGVTQTPKHLITATGQRVTLRCSPRSGDLSVYWYQQSLDQGLQFLIQYYNGEERAKGNILERFSAQQFPDLHSELNLSSLELGDSALYFCASSVFQNTGELFFGEGSRLTVL.

The rearrangement uses TRBV11-2 and TRBJ2-3, with 9 bases that match TRBD2. The V gene's germline CDR1 is SGHAT and CDR2 FQNNGV. The CDR3 has 16 residues. V gave up 5 bases and J gave up 2 bases; unmatched junction bases: 8. CDR3 nucleotide sequence: TGTGCCAGCAGCATAAGCGGGGGGCCCAACACAGATACGCAGTATTTT. It yields the protein CASSISGGPNTDTQYF.